This T cell receptor (beta chain) emerged from a study of vaccination and CD4 T cells after COVID-19. Study-level information: The convalescent group had six males, four females, seven Caucasians, two Asians, one multiracial. Overlapping spike peptides served as the stimulus for the cells. These peptides came from SARS-CoV-2 and from the common cold coronaviruses HCoV-NL63, HCoV-OC43 and HCoV-229E.

Points on this clonotype: The antigen is not known.

Cultured CD4+ T cell DNA underwent sequencing with the Oncomine TCR Beta short-read assay. TCRdb itself ran the PCR reads through MiXCR, one entry per CDR3 protein. The repertoire holds just over 20,000 distinct CDR3 sequences, with over 40% as singletons. This CDR3 contains 13 residues. The germline V gene encodes CDR1 SGHNT and CDR2 YENEEA. The V end lost 0 bases, the J end lost 6 bases, and 9 bases lay between the germline ends. Regarding treatment: approximately 9-day PBMC culture with coronavirus spike peptide pools or control peptides (ViraFEST assay). Input material: CD4+ T cells from blood, cultured in vitro. The receptor was isolated from a human donor who had recovered from COVID-19. V gene TRBV11-3 combines with J gene TRBJ2-7, with a weak D call TRBD2 (5 bases). This chain's CDR3 is CASSLDLGGEQYF. The CDR3 DNA is TGTGCCAGCAGCTTAGATCTTGGAGGCGAGCAGTACTTC.